The 28 T cell receptor beta chains reported below all come from one sample, sequenced in a study of blood T cell repertoires in COVID-19. Method: immunoSEQ multiplex PCR; TCRdb's copy keeps in-frame clones and lacks some. The table lists about 190,000 clones, 80% of them singletons. Sequencing input: peripheral blood. The receptor set was obtained from a man aged 60-69 years with acute or convalescent COVID-19.

J is TRBJ1-1 and V is TRBV2; D is unclear. CDR3 length equals 13 residues. V was trimmed by 4 bases and J by 0 bases, leaving 6 bases between them. Germline CDR1 SNHLY, CDR2 FYNNEI. This CDR3 is CASSGSLNTEAFF. CDR3 in DNA: TGTGCCAGCAGTGGCAGTTTGAACACTGAAGCTTTCTTT.

The V and J genes are TRBV6-5 and TRBJ2-2; 8 bases are shared with TRBD2. The germline CDR1 and CDR2 sequences are MNHEY and SVGAGI. V gave up 3 bases and J gave up 0 bases; unmatched junction bases: 3. The length of the CDR3 is 16 residues. The CDR3 loop is CASSYGLAANTGELFF. The CDR3 nucleotides read TGTGCCAGCAGTTATGGACTAGCTGCGAACACCGGGGAGCTGTTTTTT.

V is TRBV15 and J is TRBJ1-5; 9 nucleotides agree with TRBD1. This CDR3 is 15 amino acids long. Germline lookup yields CDR1 LNHNV and CDR2 YYDKDF (reference sequence). After removal of 0 bases from V and 6 bases from J, the junction contained 3 bases not matched to a gene. The CDR3 DNA is TGTGCCACCAGCAGAGATCAGGGACAGGGTCAGCCCCAGCATTTT. Translating gives CATSRDQGQGQPQHF.

V is TRBV30 and J is TRBJ2-1; 7 bases match TRBD2. Germline V gene sequence: CDR1 GTSNPN, CDR2 SVGIG (reference sequence). V was pared by 0 bases and J by 6 bases, with 5 bases of the junction left unmatched. The CDR3 consists of 14 residues. CDR3: CAWSVSGTPNEQFF. The CDR3, as DNA: TGTGCCTGGAGTGTAAGCGGGACGCCCAATGAGCAGTTCTTC.

The sample holds a few counts of this clone. The CDR3: CASSPPSSIEQYF. The CDR3, as DNA: TGTGCCAGCTCACCACCTAGTTCAATCGAGCAGTACTTC. The J gene is TRBJ2-7, the V gene TRBV18, with D uncertain. The CDR3 sequence is 13 residues long. Germline CDR1 and CDR2: KGHSH and LQKENI. V shed 0 bases and J shed 6 bases, with 9 bases lying between them. The full variable domain, rest sourced from reference TRBV18 and TRBJ2-7, is NAGVMQNPRHLVRRRGQEARLRCSPMKGHSHVYWYRQLPEEGLKFMVYLQKENIIDESGMPKERFSAEFPKEGPSILRIQQVVRGDSAAYFCASSPPSSIEQYFGPGTRLTVT.

The genes are TRBV24-1 and TRBJ2-3; TRBD1 might be the D (5 bases). Germline-derived CDR1 and CDR2 are KGHDR and SFDVKD. The CDR3 runs 11 residues. Trimming stripped 3 bases from V and 8 bases from J, with 5 bases between. The CDR3 bases are TGTGCCACCAGTGATCAGGGTACGCAGTATTTT. It encodes CATSDQGTQYF.

The chain is built from TRBV30 and TRBJ1-6; TRBD1 agrees at 7 bases. CDR1 and CDR2 from the germline V gene are GTSNPN and SVGIG (reference sequence). CDR3 length equals 16 residues. The junction had 5 bases not matched to a gene; V was cut back by 3 bases and J by 0 bases. As DNA, the CDR3 is TGTGCCTGGAGCCGGGACAGCCGCTCCTATAATTCACCCCTCCACTTT. Translated: CAWSRDSRSYNSPLHF.

The CDR3 DNA reads TGCGCCAGCAGCCAAGTAGGAGGGTTACTACGGGGCTACACCTTC. Its translation is CASSQVGGLLRGYTF. V usage is TRBV4-1 and J usage is TRBJ1-2; D uncertain. The CDR3 has 15 amino acids. The germline CDR1 and CDR2 sequences are MGHRA and YSYEKL. With 1 base removed from V and 8 bases from J, the gap between germline ends came to 17 bases.

The rearrangement links TRBV6-5 to TRBJ2-7, with a possible D match to TRBD1 (7 bases). Trimming took 7 bases from V and 4 from J, leaving 20 bases between them. Per the germline V gene, CDR1 is MNHEY and CDR2 is SVGAGI. The CDR3 has 15 residues. Here the CDR3 reads CASTEEGAGSYEQYF. CDR3 in DNA: TGTGCCAGCACCGAGGAGGGGGCAGGGAGTTACGAGCAGTACTTC.

This chain links TRBV5-5 with TRBJ1-1, with 12 bases fitting TRBD1. From germline, CDR1 is SGHKS and CDR2 YYEKEE (reference sequence). The CDR3 runs 18 residues. Trimming removed 0 bases from V and 0 bases from J; junction bases left unmatched: 6. In nucleotides, the CDR3 is TGTGCCAGCAGCTTGGGGCCGGGACAGGGGGCGCTGAACACTGAAGCTTTCTTT. Its translation: CASSLGPGQGALNTEAFF. Supplemented by reference TRBV5-5 and TRBJ1-1, the full variable domain reads DAGVTQSPTHLIKTRGQQVTLRCSPISGHKSVSWYQQVLGQGPQFIFQYYEKEERGRGNFPDRFSARQFPNYSSELNVNALLLGDSALYLCASSLGPGQGALNTEAFFGQGTRLTVV.

The chain carries TRBV3-1 (or the pseudogene TRBV3-2) and TRBJ1-4, with D maybe TRBD1 (5 bases). Germline V gives CDR1 LGHDT, CDR2 YNNKEL (reference sequence). The CDR3 is 17 amino acids. The V end was cut by 4 bases, the J end by 7 bases, with 22 bases between. The DNA of the CDR3 is TGTGCCAGCAGCCCCGGACAAGCATTCCCGGGCCTTGAAAAACTGTTTTTT. Translated: CASSPGQAFPGLEKLFF.

The chain employs TRBV7-9 and TRBJ2-5; 9 nucleotides align to TRBD1. Trimming cost V 7 bases and J 4 bases; bases outside gene matches: 10. Germline CDR1 reads SEHNR; CDR2 reads FQNEAQ (reference sequence). The CDR3 has 15 amino acids. CDR3 sequence: CASIYTGGAGETQYF. In DNA, the CDR3 is TGTGCCAGCATTTATACAGGGGGCGCGGGAGAGACCCAGTACTTC.

This clone turned up a few times. The rearrangement joins TRBV9 to TRBJ1-3; 11 nucleotides match TRBD1. Trimming took 3 bases from V and 1 from J; bases not matched to a gene: 3. Per germline, CDR1 SGDLS and CDR2 YYNGEE. CDR3 length equals 16 residues. The CDR3 nucleotides are TGTGCCAGCAGCGCCTGGGACAGGGGGTCTGGAAACACCATATATTTT. This encodes CASSAWDRGSGNTIYF.

This clone has just a few counts. The genes are TRBV25-1 and TRBJ1-6, with D perhaps TRBD1 (5 bases). Trimming left V 6 bases short and J 7 bases short, with 13 bases between. This CDR3 region has 14 residues. CDR1 and CDR2 (germline): MGHDK, SYGVNS. The CDR3 loop is CASSSQGNNSPLHF. The CDR3 DNA reads as TGTGCCAGCAGCAGCCAGGGAAACAATTCACCCCTCCACTTT.

V and J are TRBV6-4 and TRBJ2-1, with TRBD2 as a possible D gene (5 bases). The CDR3 covers 15 residues. V lost 5 bases, J lost 2 bases, and 13 bases lay in between. Germline values: CDR1 MRHNA, CDR2 SNTAGT. This CDR3 is CASSPEAGAYNEQFF. Here the CDR3 DNA reads TGTGCCAGCAGTCCTGAGGCCGGGGCCTACAATGAGCAGTTCTTC.

The genes are TRBV6-5 and TRBJ1-4; unclear D gene. The CDR3 contains 14 residues. V dropped 7 bases and J dropped 8 bases, with 17 bases sitting between them. Germline V gene data show CDR1 as MNHEY and CDR2 as SVGAGI. CDR3 sequence: CASNRFGLGEKLFF. CDR3 in DNA: TGTGCCAGCAATCGTTTCGGGTTAGGCGAAAAACTGTTTTTT.

The chain combines TRBV19 with TRBJ1-2, with 11 bases fitting TRBD1. In germline, CDR1 is LNHDA, CDR2 SQIVND (reference sequence). CDR3 length: 15 amino acids. V lost 6 bases and J lost 2; bases outside the gene matches: 5. The CDR3 DNA reads as TGTGCCAGTAGCCTGGGACAGGGGGTAAACTATGGCTACACCTTC. This gives the protein CASSLGQGVNYGYTF.

The chain is built from TRBV11-2 and TRBJ2-1; 12 bases are a match to TRBD2. Germline CDR1 is SGHAT and CDR2 is FQNNGV. V shed 5 bases, J shed 7 bases, and the junction held 9 bases outside the gene matches. This CDR3 contains 16 residues. In DNA form, the CDR3 reads TGTGCCAGCAGCCTACGGACTAGCGGGGCTTTGAATGAGCAGTTCTTC. Protein product: CASSLRTSGALNEQFF. The full variable domain, in which reference TRBV11-2 and TRBJ2-1 provide the parts outside the CDR3, is EAGVAQSPRYKIIEKRQSVAFWCNPISGHATLYWYQQILGQGPKLLIQFQNNGVVDDSQLPKDRFSAERLKGVDSTLKIQPAKLEDSAVYLCASSLRTSGALNEQFFGPGTRLTVL.

This clone was recorded once. This chain uses TRBV6-5 with TRBJ1-2; D uncertain. This CDR3 has 12 residues. The germline CDR1 and CDR2 sequences are MNHEY and SVGAGI. V was clipped by 7 bases and J by 5 bases, with 11 bases between them. The CDR3 is CASTVGEYGYTF. The CDR3 nucleotides read TGTGCCAGCACAGTCGGGGAGTATGGCTACACCTTC.

DNA of the CDR3: TGCAGCGTTACCGGGACTAGCGGGGGCACAGATACGCAGTATTTT. Residues: CSVTGTSGGTDTQYF. The chain recombines TRBV29-1 with TRBJ2-3; 13 bases fit TRBD2. Looked up from germline, CDR1 is SQVTM and CDR2 is ANQGSEA. The CDR3 is 15 residues long. J lost 1 base, V lost 5 bases, and 3 bases had no gene match.

The chain couples TRBV6-5 to TRBJ2-1, with a possible D match to TRBD2 (7 bases). Germline V gene data show CDR1 as MNHEY and CDR2 as SVGAGI. Trimming shortened V by 4 bases and J by 14 bases, and 12 bases separated the two germline ends. This CDR3 comprises 11 residues. The DNA for the CDR3 is TGTGCCAGCAGTTTCAAGGGGGGGGAGTTCTTC. Translating it yields CASSFKGGEFF.

The V and J genes are TRBV2 and TRBJ1-5; a possible D gene is TRBD1 (6 bases). The CDR3 consists of 14 residues. Trimming left V 6 bases short and J 6 bases short, with 15 bases between. Per germline, CDR1 SNHLY and CDR2 FYNNEI. Here the CDR3 reads CASSAQGRGQPQHF. CDR3 DNA sequence: TGTGCCAGCAGCGCACAGGGAAGGGGTCAGCCCCAGCATTTT.

V usage is TRBV5-4 and J usage is TRBJ2-1; 9 nucleotides line up with TRBD2. Germline V lookup: CDR1 SGHNT, CDR2 YYREEE (reference sequence). The CDR3 runs 16 residues. Losses at the gene ends were 4 bases for V and 7 bases for J; bases not matched to a gene: 12. CDR3 residues: CASSPGGSGGHNEQFF. The CDR3, as DNA: TGTGCCAGCAGCCCTGGAGGTAGCGGGGGCCATAATGAGCAGTTCTTC.

This clone was counted only a few times. The chain joins TRBV6-5 to TRBJ1-1; D not resolved. The V end lost 5 bases, the J end lost 7 bases, and 11 bases lay between the germline ends. Germline-derived CDR1 and CDR2 are MNHEY and SVGAGI. CDR3 length: 12 amino acids. The CDR3 reads CASSPNRGEAFF. The CDR3 nucleotides are TGTGCCAGCAGTCCTAACCGGGGTGAAGCTTTCTTT.

Only one count was recorded for this clone. V is TRBV2 and J is TRBJ2-7, with TRBD1 as a possible D gene (6 bases). CDR1 is SNHLY, CDR2 FYNNEI, per germline. This CDR3 is 15 amino acids long. The ends were cut back, 7 bases at V and 5 bases at J, with 21 bases in the middle. Written as DNA, the CDR3 is TGTGCCAGCACCTCCTTGGGCACAGGGTCTGACGAGCAGTACTTC. Its protein product is CASTSLGTGSDEQYF.

The table lists this clone with a few counts. The V gene is TRBV2, the J gene TRBJ1-1, with D possibly being TRBD1 (5 bases). CDR1 and CDR2 from the germline V gene are SNHLY and FYNNEI. The CDR3 runs 13 residues. V was clipped by 3 bases and J by 0 bases, with 5 bases between them. The CDR3: CASSEDMNTEAFF. The CDR3 DNA reads TGTGCCAGCAGTGAGGACATGAACACTGAAGCTTTCTTT.

The chain uses TRBV29-1 and TRBJ1-4; tentatively, D is TRBD1 (6 bases). This CDR3 contains 13 residues. V shed 5 bases and J shed 11 bases, with 18 bases lying between them. Germline CDR1 SQVTM, CDR2 ANQGSEA. The CDR3 loop is CSVPGHAQGKLFF. The CDR3 nucleotides read TGCAGCGTTCCCGGGCACGCGCAGGGGAAACTGTTTTTT.

V gene TRBV14 combines with J gene TRBJ1-5; 7 bases match TRBD1. The CDR3 extends over 14 amino acids. J was trimmed by 1 base and V by 6 bases; bases with no gene match: 3. Germline V gene lookup returns CDR1 SGHDN and CDR2 FVKESK. Here the CDR3 DNA reads TGTGCCAGCAGTCGACAGGGAAGCAATCAGCCCCAGCATTTT. Amino acid sequence: CASSRQGSNQPQHF.